This is a list of T cell receptor beta chains from one sample in a study of graft-versus-host responses after intestinal transplantation. These TCRs are of unknown antigen specificity. Libraries were prepared by immunoSEQ multiplex PCR; TCRdb keeps only in-frame clonotypes and omits some of them. The data show 90,000 to 150,000 clones, about 93% seen once. The sample was unstimulated CD4+ T cells sorted from spleen or lymph node cells, taken before intestinal transplant. The receptor set was obtained from a human donor who received an intestinal transplant. Both conserved end residues are part of each CDR3. The D gene is left open where the match is weak. Clone size is given for some rows only: seen once, a few or many times, or a class if the clone is expanded.

abundance	v_gene	d_gene	j_gene	CDR3aa	CDR3nt
.	TRBV4-2	TRBD2	TRBJ2-3	CASSHKYTGTSGITDTQYF	TGTGCCAGCAGCCACAAGTACACCGGGACTAGCGGGATAACAGATACGCAGTATTTT
.	TRBV6-5	.	TRBJ2-7	CASSYSDSVPDEQYF	TGTGCCAGCAGTTACTCTGACTCTGTCCCGGACGAGCAGTACTTC
.	TRBV28	TRBD2	TRBJ2-7	CASSGSRYEQYF	TGTGCCAGTAGCGGGAGTAGATACGAGCAGTACTTC
.	TRBV4-1	TRBD2	TRBJ2-3	CASSKGGTSDTQYF	TGCGCCAGCAGCAAGGGAGGGACTTCAGATACGCAGTATTTT
once	TRBV28	.	TRBJ1-1	CASSLVGKKAFF	TGTGCCAGCAGTTTGGTTGGGAAGAAAGCTTTCTTT
.	TRBV5-1	.	TRBJ2-3	CASSFDGTSTDTQYF	TGCGCCAGCAGCTTTGACGGGACTAGCACAGATACGCAGTATTTT
.	TRBV6-5	.	TRBJ2-5	CASSYSLIGETQYF	TGTGCCAGCAGTTACTCCCTAATTGGGGAGACCCAGTACTTC
.	TRBV28	.	TRBJ2-3	CASGELDTQYF	TGTGCCAGCGGAGAGCTGGATACGCAGTATTTT
.	TRBV13	.	TRBJ2-2	CASSLQGPTGELFF	TGTGCCAGCAGCTTACAGGGCCCCACCGGGGAGCTGTTTTTT
once	TRBV29-1	.	TRBJ1-1	CSVVVEGRRTEAFF	TGCAGCGTTGTCGTGGAGGGTCGTCGCACTGAAGCTTTCTTT
.	TRBV9	TRBD2	TRBJ2-7	CASSATGTSGIYEQYF	TGTGCCAGCAGCGCAACCGGGACTAGCGGGATCTACGAGCAGTACTTC
.	TRBV27	.	TRBJ2-7	CASSLGQMGEQYF	TGTGCCAGCAGTTTAGGGCAGATGGGCGAGCAGTACTTC
.	TRBV7-8	.	TRBJ1-5	CASSLLRHQPQHF	TGTGCCAGCAGCTTATTAAGGCATCAGCCCCAGCATTTT
.	TRBV27	TRBD2	TRBJ2-2	CASNSLAGGNTGELFF	TGTGCCAGCAATTCCCTAGCGGGAGGGAACACCGGGGAGCTGTTTTTT
.	TRBV15	.	TRBJ2-7	CATALGRSYEQYF	TGTGCCACCGCTCTGGGACGGTCCTACGAGCAGTACTTC
once	TRBV7-6	.	TRBJ1-2	CASSHRQAYGYTF	TGTGCCAGCAGCCATCGACAGGCCTATGGCTACACCTTC
.	TRBV7-7	.	TRBJ2-5	CASSLTRLAGSETQYF	TGTGCTAGCAGCTTAACTAGGTTGGCGGGCTCAGAGACCCAGTACTTC
.	TRBV15	TRBD2	TRBJ2-7	CATSRDDRAGGSEQYF	TGTGCCACCAGCAGAGATGACCGAGCGGGAGGGAGCGAGCAGTACTTC
.	TRBV30	.	TRBJ1-4	CAWSPHGKLFF	TGTGCCTGGAGTCCCCACGGTAAACTGTTTTTT
.	TRBV21-1	.	TRBJ2-7	CASRSGTSYEQYF	TGTGCCAGCAGATCTGGTACCTCCTACGAGCAGTACTTC
.	TRBV19	.	TRBJ2-2	CASSIVGAAGELFF	TGTGCCAGTAGTATTGTGGGGGCCGCCGGGGAGCTGTTTTTT
.	TRBV7-2	.	TRBJ2-7	CASSLGGPDGYEQYF	TGTGCCAGCAGCTTAGGGGGACCGGACGGCTACGAGCAGTACTTC
.	TRBV9	.	TRBJ1-1	CASSGHPNTEAFF	TGTGCCAGCAGTGGACACCCGAACACTGAAGCTTTCTTT
.	TRBV4-2	TRBD2	TRBJ2-1	CASSPGLAGDYNEQFF	TGTGCCAGCAGCCCGGGACTAGCGGGAGACTACAATGAGCAGTTCTTC
.	TRBV10-3	.	TRBJ1-5	CAISESGRGQPQHF	TGTGCCATCAGTGAGTCAGGGCGAGGGCAGCCCCAGCATTTT
.	TRBV10-3	.	TRBJ2-7	CAISESQTRREQYF	TGTGCCATCAGTGAGTCTCAAACCAGAAGGGAGCAGTACTTC
.	TRBV7-3	TRBD2	TRBJ2-7	CASSFGLAETYEQYF	TGTGCCAGCAGCTTCGGACTAGCGGAGACCTACGAGCAGTACTTC
.	TRBV5-1	.	TRBJ1-2	CASSLQGDFGYTF	TGCGCCAGCAGCTTACAGGGCGACTTCGGCTACACCTTC
.	TRBV5-1	.	TRBJ1-2	CASSLPDPNYGYTF	TGCGCCAGCAGCTTGCCAGACCCTAACTATGGCTACACCTTC
once	TRBV5-1	.	TRBJ1-2	CASSLDPHSDGYTF	TGCGCCAGCAGCTTGGACCCACACTCCGATGGCTACACCTTC
.	TRBV19	.	TRBJ2-2	CASMATGNTGELFF	TGTGCCAGTATGGCGACAGGTAACACCGGGGAGCTGTTTTTT
once	TRBV5-1	.	TRBJ2-3	CASSPSTDTQYF	TGCGCCAGCAGCCCTAGCACAGATACGCAGTATTTT
once	TRBV27	.	TRBJ2-5	CASSSTALRETQYF	TGTGCCAGCAGTTCTACCGCCTTGAGAGAGACCCAGTACTTC
.	TRBV6-5	.	TRBJ2-7	CASSLKALTREQYF	TGTGCCAGCAGTCTCAAAGCCCTGACCCGCGAGCAGTACTTC
.	TRBV7-9	.	TRBJ2-7	CASSLAIWGSSYEQYF	TGTGCCAGCAGCTTAGCGATCTGGGGAAGCTCCTACGAGCAGTACTTC
.	TRBV6-1	TRBD1	TRBJ1-2	CASSARGTGVFGYTF	TGTGCCAGCAGTGCTCGCGGGACAGGGGTTTTTGGCTACACCTTC
.	TRBV5-1	TRBD2	TRBJ2-2	CASSATSGVTGELFF	TGCGCCAGCAGCGCAACTAGCGGGGTCACCGGGGAGCTGTTTTTT
.	TRBV4-1	.	TRBJ2-7	CASSLRLNDGEQYF	TGCGCCAGCAGCCTCCGACTCAACGACGGCGAGCAGTACTTC
few	TRBV10-2	TRBD2	TRBJ2-7	CASSSRTSGYEQYF	TGCGCCAGCAGTTCCCGGACTAGCGGCTACGAGCAGTACTTC
.	TRBV18	.	TRBJ2-3	CASSPSRTDTQYF	TGTGCCAGCTCACCAAGCCGCACAGATACGCAGTATTTT
.	TRBV19	.	TRBJ1-3	CASYDSGSGNTIYF	TGTGCCAGTTACGACAGTGGCTCTGGAAACACCATATATTTT
.	TRBV7-2	TRBD2	TRBJ2-1	CASSLALAGGRNEQFF	TGTGCCAGCAGCTTAGCACTAGCGGGAGGTCGGAATGAGCAGTTCTTC
.	TRBV2	.	TRBJ1-5	CASSVYRAGNQPQHF	TGTGCCAGCAGTGTATACAGGGCAGGCAATCAGCCCCAGCATTTT
.	TRBV18	TRBD2	TRBJ2-3	CASSPVTSGRPDTQYF	TGTGCCAGCTCACCCGTGACTAGCGGCCGTCCCGATACGCAGTATTTT
.	TRBV19	.	TRBJ1-2	CASSPSGSYRVLRYGYTF	TGTGCCAGTAGTCCCTCCGGATCTTACAGGGTTCTGCGCTATGGCTACACCTTC
.	TRBV29-1	.	TRBJ2-1	CSVKRGEQFF	TGCAGCGTTAAACGGGGTGAGCAGTTCTTC
.	TRBV5-1	.	TRBJ2-6	CASSLQGFGSGANVLTF	TGCGCCAGCAGCTTGCAGGGTTTTGGCTCTGGGGCCAACGTCCTGACTTTC